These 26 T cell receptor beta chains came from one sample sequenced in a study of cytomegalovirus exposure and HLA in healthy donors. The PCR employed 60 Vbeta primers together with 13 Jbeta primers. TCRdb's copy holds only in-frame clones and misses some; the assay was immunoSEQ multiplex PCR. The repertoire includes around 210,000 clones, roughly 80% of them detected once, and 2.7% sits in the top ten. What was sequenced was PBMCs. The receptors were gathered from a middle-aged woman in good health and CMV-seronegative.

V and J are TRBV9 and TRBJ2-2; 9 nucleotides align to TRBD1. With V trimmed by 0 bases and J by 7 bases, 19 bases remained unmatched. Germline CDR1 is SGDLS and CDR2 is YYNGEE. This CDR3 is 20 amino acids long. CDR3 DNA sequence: TGTGCCAGCAGCGTAGATGGCTCGTCTAGGGACAGGGTACAGATCGGGGAGCTGTTTTTT. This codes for CASSVDGSSRDRVQIGELFF.

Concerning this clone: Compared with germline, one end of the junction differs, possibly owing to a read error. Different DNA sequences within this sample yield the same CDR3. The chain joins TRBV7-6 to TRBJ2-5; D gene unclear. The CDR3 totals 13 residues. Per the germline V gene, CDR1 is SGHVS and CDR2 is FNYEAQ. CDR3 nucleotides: TGTGCCAGTAGCTATAATACTCAAGAGACCCAGTACTTC. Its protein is CASSYNTQETQYF.

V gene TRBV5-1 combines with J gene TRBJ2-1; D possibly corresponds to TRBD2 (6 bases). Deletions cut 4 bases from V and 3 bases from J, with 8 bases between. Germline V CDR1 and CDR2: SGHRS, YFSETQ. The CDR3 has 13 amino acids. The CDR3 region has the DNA TGCGCCAGCAGCGTGGGACTCTACAATGAGCAGTTCTTC. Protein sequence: CASSVGLYNEQFF.

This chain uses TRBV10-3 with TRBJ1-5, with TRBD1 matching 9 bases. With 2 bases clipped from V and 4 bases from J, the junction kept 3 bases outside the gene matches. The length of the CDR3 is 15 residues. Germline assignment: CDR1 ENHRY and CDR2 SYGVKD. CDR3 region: CAISEVGTGNQPQHF. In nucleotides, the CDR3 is TGTGCCATCAGTGAGGTAGGGACAGGGAATCAGCCCCAGCATTTT.

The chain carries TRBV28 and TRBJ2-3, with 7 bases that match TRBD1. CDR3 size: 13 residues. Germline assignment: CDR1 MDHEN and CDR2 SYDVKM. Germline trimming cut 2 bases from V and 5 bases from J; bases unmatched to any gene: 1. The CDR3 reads CASSLQGEDTQYF. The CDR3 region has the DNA TGTGCCAGCAGTTTACAGGGGGAAGATACGCAGTATTTT. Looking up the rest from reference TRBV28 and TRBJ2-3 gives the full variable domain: DVKVTQSSRYLVKRTGEKVFLECVQDMDHENMFWYRQDPGLGLRLIYFSYDVKMKEKGDIPEGYSVSREKKERFSLILESASTNQTSMYLCASSLQGEDTQYFGPGTRLTVL.

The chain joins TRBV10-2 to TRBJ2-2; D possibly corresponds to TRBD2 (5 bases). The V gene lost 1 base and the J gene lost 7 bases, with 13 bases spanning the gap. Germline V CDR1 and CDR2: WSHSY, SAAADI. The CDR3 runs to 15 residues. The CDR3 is CASSEFPRAVGELFF. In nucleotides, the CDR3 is TGCGCCAGCAGTGAGTTTCCCCGAGCGGTCGGGGAGCTGTTTTTT.

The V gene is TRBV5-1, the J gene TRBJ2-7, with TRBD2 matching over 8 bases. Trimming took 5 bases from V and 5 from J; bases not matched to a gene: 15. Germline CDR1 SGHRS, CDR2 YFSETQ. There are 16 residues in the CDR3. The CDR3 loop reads CASSPSGSGSGNEQYF. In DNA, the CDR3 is TGCGCCAGCAGTCCTAGCGGCAGCGGGAGCGGCAACGAGCAGTACTTC.

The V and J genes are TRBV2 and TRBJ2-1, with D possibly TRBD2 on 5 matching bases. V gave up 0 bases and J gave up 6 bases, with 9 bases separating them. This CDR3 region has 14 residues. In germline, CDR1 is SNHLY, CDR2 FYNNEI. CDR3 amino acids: CASSEAGVTNEQFF. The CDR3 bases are TGTGCCAGCAGTGAAGCCGGGGTAACCAATGAGCAGTTCTTC.

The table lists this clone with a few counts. This chain's CDR3 is CASSVGGPAMSGNTIYF. CDR3 sequence (DNA): TGTGCCAGCAGCGTAGGAGGCCCTGCGATGTCTGGAAACACCATATATTTT. The chain recombines TRBV9 with TRBJ1-3; D not resolved. The germline V and J ends were trimmed by 0 bases and 1 base, with 14 bases remaining between them. The CDR3 has 17 residues. Germline values: CDR1 SGDLS, CDR2 YYNGEE.

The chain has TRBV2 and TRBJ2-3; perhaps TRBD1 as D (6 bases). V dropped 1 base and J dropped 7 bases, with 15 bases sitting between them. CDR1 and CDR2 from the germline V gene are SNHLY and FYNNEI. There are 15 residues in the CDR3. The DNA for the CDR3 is TGTGCCAGCAGTGAAGAGATGGGGGCAGGGCATACGCAGTATTTT. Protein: CASSEEMGAGHTQYF.

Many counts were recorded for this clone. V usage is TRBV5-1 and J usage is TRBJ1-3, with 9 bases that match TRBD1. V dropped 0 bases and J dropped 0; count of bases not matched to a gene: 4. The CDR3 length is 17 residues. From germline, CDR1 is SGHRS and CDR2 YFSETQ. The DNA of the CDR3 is TGCGCCAGCAGCTTGGGGACAGGGGCAAGCTCTGGAAACACCATATATTTT. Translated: CASSLGTGASSGNTIYF.

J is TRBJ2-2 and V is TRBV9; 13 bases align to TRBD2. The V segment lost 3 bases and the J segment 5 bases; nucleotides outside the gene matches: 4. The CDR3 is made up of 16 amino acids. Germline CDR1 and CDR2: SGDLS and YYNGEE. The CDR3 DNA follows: TGTGCCAGCAGCGAACTAGCGGGAGGGTGGACCGGGGAGCTGTTTTTT. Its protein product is CASSELAGGWTGELFF.

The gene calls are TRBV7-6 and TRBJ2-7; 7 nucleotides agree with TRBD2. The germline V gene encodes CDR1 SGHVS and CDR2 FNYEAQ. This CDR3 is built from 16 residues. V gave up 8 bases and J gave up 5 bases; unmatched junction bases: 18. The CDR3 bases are TGTGCCAGCTGCCCGCTTCACTTAGCGGGCGCGGACGAGCAGTACTTC. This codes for CASCPLHLAGADEQYF.

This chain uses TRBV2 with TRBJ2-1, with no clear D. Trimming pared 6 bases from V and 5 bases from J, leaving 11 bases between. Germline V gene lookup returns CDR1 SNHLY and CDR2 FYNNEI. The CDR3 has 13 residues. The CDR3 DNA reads TGTGCCAGCAGCCCAGCGTTCGACAATGAGCAGTTCTTC. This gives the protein CASSPAFDNEQFF.

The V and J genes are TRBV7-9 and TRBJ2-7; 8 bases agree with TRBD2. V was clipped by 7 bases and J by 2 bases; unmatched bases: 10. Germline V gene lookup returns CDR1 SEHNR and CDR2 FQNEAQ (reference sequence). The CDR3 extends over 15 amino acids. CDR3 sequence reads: CASTIPGGSPYEQYF. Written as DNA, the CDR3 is TGTGCCAGCACCATTCCGGGGGGGTCCCCCTACGAGCAGTACTTC.

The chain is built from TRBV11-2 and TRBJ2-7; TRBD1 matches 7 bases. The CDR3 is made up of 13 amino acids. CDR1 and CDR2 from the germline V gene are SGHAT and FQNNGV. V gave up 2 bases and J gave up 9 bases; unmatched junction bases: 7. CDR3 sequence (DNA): TGTGCCAGCAGCTTAAGTGAAGGGGGCGGGCAGTACTTC. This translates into CASSLSEGGGQYF. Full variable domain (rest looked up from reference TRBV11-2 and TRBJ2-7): EAGVAQSPRYKIIEKRQSVAFWCNPISGHATLYWYQQILGQGPKLLIQFQNNGVVDDSQLPKDRFSAERLKGVDSTLKIQPAKLEDSAVYLCASSLSEGGGQYFGPGTRLTVT.

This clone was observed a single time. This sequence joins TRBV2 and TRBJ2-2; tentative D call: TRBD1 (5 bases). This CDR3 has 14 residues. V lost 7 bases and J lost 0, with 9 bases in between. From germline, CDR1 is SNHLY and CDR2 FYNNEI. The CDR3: CASMSRANTGELFF. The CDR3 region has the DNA TGTGCCAGCATGTCCAGGGCGAACACCGGGGAGCTGTTTTTT.

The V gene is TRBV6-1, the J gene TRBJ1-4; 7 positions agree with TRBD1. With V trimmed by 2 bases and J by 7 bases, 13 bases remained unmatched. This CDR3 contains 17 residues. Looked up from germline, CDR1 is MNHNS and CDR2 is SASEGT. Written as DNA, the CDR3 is TGTGCCAGCAGTGAACAGTTAGGGGGCGGTAGAAGTGAAAAACTGTTTTTT. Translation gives CASSEQLGGGRSEKLFF.

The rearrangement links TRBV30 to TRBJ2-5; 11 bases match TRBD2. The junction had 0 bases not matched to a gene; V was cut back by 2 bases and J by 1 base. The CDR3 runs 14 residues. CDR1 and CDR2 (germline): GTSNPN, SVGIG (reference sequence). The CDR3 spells CAWSTSGSQETQYF. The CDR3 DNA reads TGTGCCTGGAGTACTAGCGGGAGCCAAGAGACCCAGTACTTC.

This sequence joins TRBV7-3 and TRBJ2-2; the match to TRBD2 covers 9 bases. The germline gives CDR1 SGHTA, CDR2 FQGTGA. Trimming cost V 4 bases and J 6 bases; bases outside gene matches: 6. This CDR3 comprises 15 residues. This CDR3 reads CASSSSGTAAGELFF. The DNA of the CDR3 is TGTGCCAGCAGCTCTAGCGGGACGGCGGCCGGGGAGCTGTTTTTT.

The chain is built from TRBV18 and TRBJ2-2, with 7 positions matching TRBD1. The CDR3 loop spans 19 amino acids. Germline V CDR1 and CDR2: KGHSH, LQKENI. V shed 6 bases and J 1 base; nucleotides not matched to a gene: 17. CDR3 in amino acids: CASSLYILQGNLNTGELFF. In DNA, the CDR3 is TGTGCCAGCTCCCTATATATCTTACAGGGGAACCTGAACACCGGGGAGCTGTTTTTT.

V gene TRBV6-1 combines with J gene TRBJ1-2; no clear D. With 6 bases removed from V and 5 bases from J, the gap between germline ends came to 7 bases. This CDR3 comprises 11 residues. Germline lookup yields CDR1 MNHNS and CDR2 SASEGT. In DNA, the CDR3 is TGTGCCAGCAGGAGAAATTATGGCTACACCTTC. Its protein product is CASRRNYGYTF.

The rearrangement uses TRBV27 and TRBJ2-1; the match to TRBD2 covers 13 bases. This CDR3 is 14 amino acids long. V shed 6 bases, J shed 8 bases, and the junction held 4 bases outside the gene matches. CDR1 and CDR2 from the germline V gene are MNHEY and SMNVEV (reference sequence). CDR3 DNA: TGTGCCAGCAGACTAGCGGGAGGGCAGGATGAGCAGTTCTTC. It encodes CASRLAGGQDEQFF.

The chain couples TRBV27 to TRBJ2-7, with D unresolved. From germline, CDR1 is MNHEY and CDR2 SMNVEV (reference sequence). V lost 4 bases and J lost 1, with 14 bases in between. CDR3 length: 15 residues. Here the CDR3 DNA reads TGTGCCAGCAGTTGGTACGGAACAGCATCCTACGAGCAGTACTTC. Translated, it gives CASSWYGTASYEQYF.

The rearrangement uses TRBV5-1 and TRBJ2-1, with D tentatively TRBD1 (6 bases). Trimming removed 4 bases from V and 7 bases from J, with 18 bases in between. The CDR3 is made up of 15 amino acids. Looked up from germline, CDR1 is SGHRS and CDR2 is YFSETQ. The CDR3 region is CASSPRPGGGNEQFF. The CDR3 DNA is TGCGCCAGCAGCCCGCGACCTGGGGGCGGGAATGAGCAGTTCTTC.

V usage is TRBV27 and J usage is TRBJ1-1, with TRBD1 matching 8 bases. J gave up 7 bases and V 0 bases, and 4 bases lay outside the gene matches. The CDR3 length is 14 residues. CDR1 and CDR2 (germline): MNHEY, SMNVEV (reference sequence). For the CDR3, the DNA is TGTGCCAGCAGTTTATCCACAGGGGGTTATGAAGCTTTCTTT. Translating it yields CASSLSTGGYEAFF.